The 12 T cell receptor beta chains listed next were all sequenced from one sample in a study of radiotherapy plus CTLA-4 blockade in lung cancer. Repertoires were generated with immunoSEQ multiplex PCR, while TCRdb's copy carries only in-frame clones and drops some. The sample has 55,000 to 70,000 clones; 70% to 80% are singletons. This sample comprised peripheral blood, obtained from a patient treated with radiotherapy plus ipilimumab. The receptors originated from a human donor with non-small cell lung cancer who had a complete response to radiotherapy plus ipilimumab.

The V and J genes are TRBV5-8 and TRBJ2-1; TRBD1 might be the D (6 bases). Germline assignment: CDR1 SGHTS and CDR2 YDEGEE. The CDR3 is made up of 13 amino acids. V lost 4 bases and J 5 bases, leaving 10 bases between the germline ends. The CDR3, as DNA: TGTGCCAGCAGCCCTGACAGGAACAATGAGCAGTTCTTC. The encoded protein is CASSPDRNNEQFF.

V gene TRBV6-1 combines with J gene TRBJ2-7, with 8 bases that match TRBD1. J was trimmed by 3 bases and V by 7 bases; bases with no gene match: 5. CDR3 size: 13 residues. Germline-derived CDR1 and CDR2 are MNHNS and SASEGT. The CDR3 reads CASIGGQGYEQYV. The CDR3 region has the DNA TGTGCCAGCATAGGCGGACAGGGCTACGAGCAGTACGTC.

V gene TRBV10-1 combines with J gene TRBJ2-1, with 9 bases identical to TRBD1. The CDR3 contains 15 residues. Germline CDR1 reads WNHNN; CDR2 reads SYGVQD (reference sequence). The junction had 5 bases not matched to a gene; V was cut back by 5 bases and J by 3 bases. This chain's CDR3 is CASSQDRGYYNEQFF. CDR3 sequence (DNA): TGCGCCAGCAGTCAGGACAGGGGATACTACAATGAGCAGTTCTTC.

The chain has TRBV7-2 and TRBJ2-1, with 8 bases matching TRBD2. The CDR3 is made up of 16 amino acids. V dropped 6 bases and J dropped 4; count of bases not matched to a gene: 11. CDR1 and CDR2 (germline): SGHTA, FQGNSA. This chain's CDR3 is CASRRPGGAKYNEQFF. CDR3 nucleotides: TGTGCCAGCAGACGTCCGGGGGGGGCTAAATACAATGAGCAGTTCTTC.

The chain couples TRBV6-6 to TRBJ1-1, with 11 bases fitting TRBD1. The CDR3 extends over 14 amino acids. Looked up from germline, CDR1 is MNHNY and CDR2 is SVGAGI (reference sequence). The trim removed 6 bases at V and 3 bases at J, leaving 3 bases unmatched. Written as DNA, the CDR3 is TGTGCCAGCAGGTTGGGACAGGGGGACACTGAAGCTTTCTTT. Residues: CASRLGQGDTEAFF.

This chain connects TRBV6-6 to TRBJ2-2, with 7 bases aligning to TRBD2. V was pared by 2 bases and J by 5 bases, with 2 bases of the junction left unmatched. The CDR3 is 14 amino acids. Germline loops: CDR1 MNHNY, CDR2 SVGAGI (reference sequence). The CDR3 region has the DNA TGTGCCAGCAGTTACGCGGGGGAGACCGGGGAGCTGTTTTTT. It specifies CASSYAGETGELFF.

This chain uses TRBV19 with TRBJ1-1; D might be TRBD1 (6 bases). Germline V gives CDR1 LNHDA, CDR2 SQIVND (reference sequence). CDR3 length: 17 amino acids. Trimming pared 6 bases from V and 1 base from J, leaving 21 bases between. This CDR3 reads CASSQPGSRGRNTEAFF. CDR3 coding DNA: TGTGCCAGTAGCCAACCCGGTAGCAGGGGCAGGAACACTGAAGCTTTCTTT.

The CDR3 loop reads CASSWGQAGANVLTF. The CDR3 nucleotides are TGCGCCAGCAGCTGGGGACAGGCTGGGGCCAACGTCCTGACTTTC. The chain uses TRBV5-1 and TRBJ2-6, with 8 bases aligning to TRBD1. The junction had 1 base not matched to a gene; V was cut back by 3 bases and J by 2 bases. This CDR3 has 15 residues. Germline V lookup: CDR1 SGHRS, CDR2 YFSETQ.

V usage is TRBV14 and J usage is TRBJ2-5, with 10 bases lining up with TRBD2. CDR1 and CDR2 (germline): SGHDN, FVKESK. Unmatched junction bases numbered 7, after V lost 5 bases and J lost 7 bases. CDR3 length equals 14 residues. Here the CDR3 DNA reads TGTGCCAGCAGCACCCTAGCGGGAGTGGCGACCCAGTACTTC. Protein sequence: CASSTLAGVATQYF.

There are a few counts of this clone. The chain carries TRBV19 and TRBJ1-2, with no clear D. This CDR3 is 14 amino acids long. Trimming took 1 base from V and 3 from J, leaving 9 bases between them. From germline, CDR1 is LNHDA and CDR2 SQIVND (reference sequence). This chain's CDR3 is CASSIVTGYYGYTF. In DNA form, the CDR3 reads TGTGCCAGTAGTATAGTGACGGGGTACTATGGCTACACCTTC.

This clone was picked up one time. The rearrangement uses TRBV2 and TRBJ1-2, with TRBD1 identical over 8 bases. Germline V gene sequence: CDR1 SNHLY, CDR2 FYNNEI. V lost 4 bases and J lost 1; bases outside the gene matches: 5. CDR3 length equals 15 residues. The CDR3 bases are TGTGCCAGCAGTGGTGGACAGGGTAGTAACTATGGCTACACCTTC. It yields the protein CASSGGQGSNYGYTF.

Of note for this clone: This sample also contains other DNA sequences that code for the same CDR3. The V call is TRBV2, the J call TRBJ1-5; a possible D gene is TRBD1 (6 bases). V shed 4 bases and J shed 0 bases, with 7 bases lying between them. This CDR3 region has 14 residues. CDR1 is SNHLY, CDR2 FYNNEI, per germline. The CDR3 loop is CASSGTDSNQPQHF. In DNA form, the CDR3 reads TGTGCCAGCAGTGGGACAGATAGCAATCAGCCCCAGCATTTT. The entire variable domain, with the rest obtained from reference TRBV2 and TRBJ1-5, is as follows: EPEVTQTPSHQVTQMGQEVILRCVPISNHLYFYWYRQILGQKVEFLVSFYNNEISEKSEIFDDQFSVERPDGSNFTLKIRSTKLEDSAMYFCASSGTDSNQPQHFGDGTRLSIL.